Shown below are 2 T cell receptor beta chains from a single sample sequenced in a study of shared clonotypes between healthy human individuals. The protocol was immunoSEQ multiplex PCR, while the TCRdb copy is restricted to in-frame clones and leaves out a portion. The repertoire holds 2 million to 3 million clones, more than 90% seen once, with over 0.12% in the top ten. Source material: naive CD4+ T cells sorted from blood. The subset was: CD45RA+ positively selected. These receptors all stem from a man aged 18-30 years in good health.

The chain uses TRBV9 and TRBJ2-5; TRBD2 aligns across 7 bases. V was pared by 3 bases and J by 0 bases, with 11 bases of the junction left unmatched. Germline V lookup: CDR1 SGDLS, CDR2 YYNGEE. This CDR3 region has 17 residues. The CDR3 region is CASSGTGTGGYQETQYF. CDR3 nucleotide sequence: TGTGCCAGCAGCGGTACGGGGACGGGAGGCTACCAAGAGACCCAGTACTTC. Full variable domain (outside the CDR3, taken from reference TRBV9 and TRBJ2-5): DSGVTQTPKHLITATGQRVTLRCSPRSGDLSVYWYQQSLDQGLQFLIQYYNGEERAKGNILERFSAQQFPDLHSELNLSSLELGDSALYFCASSGTGTGGYQETQYFGPGTRLLVL.

The rearrangement joins TRBV5-1 to TRBJ2-7, with D tentatively TRBD2 (5 bases). Trimming took 8 bases from V and 2 from J, leaving 20 bases between them. This CDR3 contains 15 residues. The germline gives CDR1 SGHRS, CDR2 YFSETQ. The CDR3 spells CARPGRGQDTYEQYF. The DNA for the CDR3 is TGCGCCAGACCCGGCCGAGGGCAGGATACCTACGAGCAGTACTTC.